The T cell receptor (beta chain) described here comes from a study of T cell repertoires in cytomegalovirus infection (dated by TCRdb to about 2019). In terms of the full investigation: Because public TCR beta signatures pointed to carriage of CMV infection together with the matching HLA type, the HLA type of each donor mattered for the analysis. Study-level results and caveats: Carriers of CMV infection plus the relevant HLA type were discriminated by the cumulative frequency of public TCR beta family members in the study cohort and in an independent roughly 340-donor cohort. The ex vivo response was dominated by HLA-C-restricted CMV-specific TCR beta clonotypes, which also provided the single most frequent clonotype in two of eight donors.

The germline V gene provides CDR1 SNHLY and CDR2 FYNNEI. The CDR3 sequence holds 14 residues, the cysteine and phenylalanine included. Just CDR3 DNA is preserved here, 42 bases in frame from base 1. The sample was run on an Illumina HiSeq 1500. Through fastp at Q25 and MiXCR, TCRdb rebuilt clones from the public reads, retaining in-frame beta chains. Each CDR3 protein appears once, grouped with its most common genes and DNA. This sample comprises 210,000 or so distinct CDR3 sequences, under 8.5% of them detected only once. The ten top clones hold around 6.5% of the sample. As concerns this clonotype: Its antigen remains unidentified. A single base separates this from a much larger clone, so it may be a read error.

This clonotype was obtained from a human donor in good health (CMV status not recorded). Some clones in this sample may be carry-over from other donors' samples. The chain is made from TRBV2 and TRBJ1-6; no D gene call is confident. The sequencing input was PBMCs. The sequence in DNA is TGTACCAGCAGTGAATTTCGAGATAATTCACCCCTCCACTTT. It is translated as CTSSEFRDNSPLHF.